This T cell receptor beta chain was identified in a study of shared clonotypes between healthy human individuals. General study findings and limits: Clonotype sharing across a few donors was observed for roughly 5% of naive CD4 clonotypes.

The assay was immunoSEQ multiplex PCR, and TCRdb's table has in-frame clones only and misses some. Of 2 million to 2.5 million clones in the sample, 80% to 95% were seen once. CDR1 is SNHLY and CDR2 is FYNNEI in the germline V gene. The CDR3 consists of 13 residues. Trimming pared 5 bases from V and 2 bases from J, leaving 9 bases between. About this clone: Antigen: not known.

The chain couples TRBV2 to TRBJ1-2; D is possibly TRBD1 (6 bases). Specimen: naive CD4+ T cells from PBMCs. Subset specified: CD45RA+ positively selected. The TCR sequence derives from a man aged 18 to 30 in good health. Some clones in this sample may be carry-over from other donors' samples. The CDR3 bases are TGTGCCAGCAGTAGGGACAACAACTATGGCTACACCTTC. Translation gives CASSRDNNYGYTF. Full variable domain (missing parts from reference TRBV2 and TRBJ1-2): EPEVTQTPSHQVTQMGQEVILRCVPISNHLYFYWYRQILGQKVEFLVSFYNNEISEKSEIFDDQFSVERPDGSNFTLKIRSTKLEDSAMYFCASSRDNNYGYTFGSGTRLTVV.